This T cell receptor beta chain was identified in a study of blood T cell repertoires in COVID-19 (dated by TCRdb to the early 2020s). General notes on the study: Samples covering the acute and convalescent phases of COVID-19 were provided by collaborators in the United States, Italy and Spain. The material from the prospective study consisted of cDNA or gDNA derived from T cells, B-cell-depleted T cells, or PBMCs. The dataset comprised deeply sampled blood TCRbeta repertoires from subjects exposed to, actively infected with, or recovered from COVID-19. A freely available public database, intended as a resource for researchers studying the immune response to SARS-CoV-2, is where the repertoires were released. The samples were drawn from two sources: the first 160 participants of the ongoing ImmuneRACE study, and 1,000 to 1,500 subjects contributed by 6 global collaborators. Sample metadata almost always included a de-identified subject ID, COVID-19 status, age in years and sex. Where available, HLA class I and class II types were obtained from metadata supplied by the sample provider rather than from assay-based typing.

A remark on this clone: Its specific antigen is unknown. Within one base of it there is no much larger clone, and no base qualities were kept.

The immunoSEQ Assay, a bias-controlled multiplex PCR, was used to amplify TCRbeta CDR3 regions from genomic DNA. The source study handled its data this way. The number of nucleated cells in each sample was estimated by amplification of reference gene primers within the assay. Sequence reads were collapsed and filtered to measure the absolute abundance of every unique TCRbeta CDR3 rearrangement. For each sample, productive Simpson clonality was calculated as the square root of Simpson's diversity index over productive rearrangements. This is the immuneACCESS table as TCRdb keeps it, with only in-frame sequences that have V and J called. A part of the clones is gone; compared with another copy, unresolved V genes explain less than half, and the rest is unexplained. V and J calls plus clone size are reproduced from that table; the DNA served to infer D and trimming. The sample contains fewer than 350,000 clones, roughly nine tenths of them found a single time. The biggest ten clones account for roughly 4% of the sample.

One collaborating source in Seattle enrolled patients during active infection and followed them longitudinally through the course of disease. Collaborating institutions collected whole blood in K2EDTA tubes following their own protocols. For TCRbeta analysis, collaborator samples were shipped as frozen whole blood, as isolated PBMCs, or as DNA extracted from either sample type. Summary of the overall study and its limitations: Clinical and demographic metadata were provided uncurated, with the amount varying by source and participant.

This receptor was identified in an older woman with COVID-19, enrolled during active disease. The source material was peripheral blood.

The sequenced DNA: TGTGCCAGCAGCCAGGAGGCAGGGAACACTGAAGCTTTCTTT. Its translation is CASSQEAGNTEAFF. The sequence links TRBV7-9 to TRBJ1-1; the D gene assignment is ambiguous. CDR3 length: 14 amino acids, cysteine to phenylalanine. Only the CDR3 DNA stays, 42 bases, in frame from base 1. Between the V and J ends, shortened by 5 bases and 1 base respectively, the junction contains 11 bases. CDR1 and CDR2, looked up from the germline V gene (reference sequence), are SEHNR and FQNEAQ.